Following are 25 T cell receptor beta chains from one sample sequenced in a study of blood T cell repertoires in COVID-19. Assay: immunoSEQ multiplex PCR; the TCRdb copy retains only in-frame clones and omits some. The sample holds 200,000 to 250,000 clones, roughly 80% seen once. The sample was peripheral blood. Receptors were obtained from a woman aged 18 to 35 with acute or convalescent COVID-19.

V and J are TRBV19 and TRBJ2-7; perhaps TRBD1 as D (5 bases). The V gene's germline CDR1 is LNHDA and CDR2 SQIVND (reference sequence). The CDR3 runs to 15 residues. Trimming took 8 bases from V and 2 from J, leaving 19 bases between them. The CDR3 nucleotides are TGTGCCAGTCGATTCGACAGTCTGGAGACCTACGAGCAGTACTTC. It specifies CASRFDSLETYEQYF. The full variable domain, its missing parts supplied by reference TRBV19 and TRBJ2-7, is DGGITQSPKYLFRKEGQNVTLSCEQNLNHDAMYWYRQDPGQGLRLIYYSQIVNDFQKGDIAEGYSVSREKKESFPLTVTSAQKNPTAFYLCASRFDSLETYEQYFGPGTRLTVT.

The V and J genes are TRBV3-1 (or the pseudogene TRBV3-2) and TRBJ2-5; 13 nucleotides match TRBD2. The CDR3 has 17 residues. Germline lookup yields CDR1 LGHDT and CDR2 YNNKEL (reference sequence). Losses at the gene ends were 5 bases for V and 3 bases for J; bases not matched to a gene: 9. This CDR3 is CASSSRTSGRGEETQYF. The CDR3 DNA is TGTGCCAGCAGCTCCCGGACTAGCGGGAGAGGTGAAGAGACCCAGTACTTC.

The rearrangement uses TRBV3-1 (or the pseudogene TRBV3-2) and TRBJ2-2; 7 positions match TRBD2. The germline V gene has CDR1 LGHDT and CDR2 YNNKEL (reference sequence). J was trimmed by 4 bases and V by 8 bases; bases with no gene match: 7. This CDR3 is 14 amino acids long. The DNA of the CDR3 is TGTGCCAGCCGTCCGCGGGAGTTCACCGGGGAGCTGTTTTTT. Amino acids: CASRPREFTGELFF.

This rearrangement joins TRBV28 to TRBJ2-3; 7 bases fit TRBD1. Germline CDR1 and CDR2: MDHEN and SYDVKM. The CDR3 has 16 amino acids. J lost 0 bases, V lost 2 bases, and 5 bases had no gene match. DNA for the CDR3: TGTGCCAGCAGTTTAAGACAGGGATCTAGCACAGATACGCAGTATTTT. Translated, it gives CASSLRQGSSTDTQYF.

The V and J genes are TRBV6-5 and TRBJ2-2, with D uncertain. Trimming took off 6 bases at V and 3 bases at J, with 14 bases between the two ends. The CDR3 runs 15 residues. CDR1 MNHEY and CDR2 SVGAGI come from the germline V gene. The CDR3 DNA follows: TGTGCCAGCAGGATGACACAACCGCACACCGGGGAGCTGTTTTTT. Its translation is CASRMTQPHTGELFF.

The V call is TRBV6-5, the J call TRBJ2-1; TRBD1 is a possible D gene (6 bases). V was cut by 2 bases and J by 5 bases, with 10 bases left in between. CDR3 size: 14 residues. Germline CDR1 MNHEY, CDR2 SVGAGI. The CDR3 sequence: CASSYGQGHNEQFF. In DNA, the CDR3 is TGTGCCAGCAGTTACGGTCAGGGGCACAATGAGCAGTTCTTC.

This chain links TRBV2 with TRBJ1-5, with D tentatively TRBD1 (6 bases). Germline lookup yields CDR1 SNHLY and CDR2 FYNNEI. The length of the CDR3 is 14 residues. V was shortened by 5 bases and J by 3 bases, with 11 bases between the two germline ends. CDR3 coding DNA: TGTGCCAGCAGTATCGACAGGCTCAATCAGCCCCAGCATTTT. Protein sequence: CASSIDRLNQPQHF.

The rearrangement joins TRBV19 to TRBJ2-7; tentative D call: TRBD2 (5 bases). Looked up from germline, CDR1 is LNHDA and CDR2 is SQIVND (reference sequence). CDR3 length equals 13 residues. The ends were cut back, 11 bases at V and 0 bases at J, with 14 bases in the middle. The DNA for the CDR3 is TGTGCCGCGGGCGAGGGCAGCTCCTACGAGCAGTACTTC. Its translation: CAAGEGSSYEQYF. Full variable domain (missing parts from reference TRBV19 and TRBJ2-7): DGGITQSPKYLFRKEGQNVTLSCEQNLNHDAMYWYRQDPGQGLRLIYYSQIVNDFQKGDIAEGYSVSREKKESFPLTVTSAQKNPTAFYLCAAGEGSSYEQYFGPGTRLTVT.

The V gene is TRBV4-3, the J gene TRBJ2-7; 8 bases are a match to TRBD2. The CDR3 consists of 15 residues. Per germline, CDR1 LGHNA and CDR2 YSLEER. V shed 1 base and J 2 bases; nucleotides not matched to a gene: 4. CDR3 sequence reads: CASSQGLARAYEQYF. CDR3 coding DNA: TGCGCCAGCAGCCAAGGACTAGCGAGAGCCTACGAGCAGTACTTC.

The V gene is TRBV6-5, the J gene TRBJ2-3, with 7 bases lining up with TRBD1. Germline CDR1 MNHEY, CDR2 SVGAGI. The length of the CDR3 is 15 residues. V lost 4 bases, J lost 1 base, and 5 bases stayed unmatched. In DNA, the CDR3 is TGTGCCAGCAGTTCACAGGGGTGGGGCACAGATACGCAGTATTTT. Protein sequence: CASSSQGWGTDTQYF.

The chain recombines TRBV11-2 with TRBJ1-5; a weak D match, TRBD1 (5 bases). This CDR3 is 14 amino acids long. Germline CDR1 and CDR2: SGHAT and FQNNGV. Trimming left V 2 bases short and J 2 bases short, with 7 bases between. The CDR3 DNA follows: TGTGCCAGCAGCTTAATAGGGGGCAATCAGCCCCAGCATTTT. It encodes CASSLIGGNQPQHF. Together with reference TRBV11-2 and TRBJ1-5, the CDR3 gives the full variable domain: EAGVAQSPRYKIIEKRQSVAFWCNPISGHATLYWYQQILGQGPKLLIQFQNNGVVDDSQLPKDRFSAERLKGVDSTLKIQPAKLEDSAVYLCASSLIGGNQPQHFGDGTRLSIL.

The chain couples TRBV21-1 to TRBJ2-7; TRBD2 is the table's D call, not checked against the DNA. TRBV21-1 is a pseudogene locus. The CDR3 is 16 amino acids. In DNA form, the CDR3 reads TGTGCCAGCAGCAAAGGCCTAGCGGGAGTTGGTAACGAGCAGTACTTC. The encoded protein is CASSKGLAGVGNEQYF.

The J gene is TRBJ1-4, the V gene TRBV4-3; possibly TRBD1 for D (5 bases). CDR3 length: 13 residues. The ends were cut back, 0 bases at V and 8 bases at J, with 7 bases in the middle. Per the germline V gene, CDR1 is LGHNA and CDR2 is YSLEER. The CDR3 protein is CASSQEPGEKLFF. The CDR3 coding sequence is TGCGCCAGCAGCCAAGAGCCAGGGGAAAAACTGTTTTTT.

The chain combines TRBV14 with TRBJ1-2; the D gene is possibly TRBD1 (6 bases). CDR1 SGHDN and CDR2 FVKESK come from the germline V gene. This CDR3 has 15 amino acids. Deletions cut 5 bases from V and 5 bases from J, with 18 bases between. CDR3 nucleotides: TGTGCCAGCAGCGCCCGTGCAGGGGTTGGGTATGGCTACACCTTC. Encoded protein: CASSARAGVGYGYTF.

The CDR3: CASSIFRTSGSPNEQYF. The CDR3 nucleotides are TGTGCCAGTAGTATATTCAGGACTAGCGGGAGCCCTAACGAGCAGTACTTC. The V call is TRBV19, the J call TRBJ2-7, with TRBD2 identical over 13 bases. Germline-derived CDR1 and CDR2 are LNHDA and SQIVND (reference sequence). The CDR3 consists of 17 residues. Trimming removed 2 bases from V and 5 bases from J; junction bases left unmatched: 9.

The genes are TRBV5-1 and TRBJ2-4; 13 bases align to TRBD2. The CDR3 is 19 residues long. Germline V gene data show CDR1 as SGHRS and CDR2 as YFSETQ. Trimming at V came to 2 bases and at J to 6 bases, leaving 14 bases not matched to a gene. CDR3 DNA sequence: TGCGCCAGCAGCTTCGTAGCCGGGACTAGCGGGATTGGGGGAAACATTCAGTACTTC. Amino acid sequence: CASSFVAGTSGIGGNIQYF.

This clone was detected once. The chain links TRBV19 to TRBJ1-1; 7 bases align to TRBD1. The CDR3 is made up of 15 amino acids. Trimming took 5 bases from V and 7 from J; bases not matched to a gene: 13. The V gene's germline CDR1 is LNHDA and CDR2 SQIVND (reference sequence). CDR3 region: CASSSGSTGLGEAFF. CDR3 sequence (DNA): TGTGCCAGTAGTTCCGGGTCGACAGGGCTGGGTGAAGCTTTCTTT.

The chain is built from TRBV10-1 and TRBJ2-7, with TRBD2 identical over 8 bases. The V segment lost 4 bases and the J segment 8 bases; nucleotides outside the gene matches: 7. The CDR3 extends over 13 amino acids. Germline CDR1 and CDR2: WNHNN and SYGVQD (reference sequence). The CDR3, as DNA: TGCGCCAGCAGTGCCCTCGGGGGGGAAAAGCAGTACTTC. As protein: CASSALGGEKQYF.

The chain uses TRBV3-1 (or the pseudogene TRBV3-2) and TRBJ2-5, with unresolved D. The germline CDR1 and CDR2 sequences are LGHDT and YNNKEL (reference sequence). The length of the CDR3 is 16 residues. Trimming removed 6 bases from V and 1 base from J, with 18 bases in between. The CDR3 loop is CASSLGIGNFQETQYF. In nucleotides, the CDR3 is TGTGCCAGCAGTCTAGGAATTGGTAATTTCCAAGAGACCCAGTACTTC.

The rearrangement links TRBV5-6 to TRBJ2-1; 8 bases agree with TRBD2. Losses at the gene ends were 3 bases for V and 8 bases for J; bases not matched to a gene: 7. The CDR3 runs to 14 residues. Germline values: CDR1 SGHDT, CDR2 YYEEEE. This chain's CDR3 is CASSWGTRSYEQFF. CDR3 in DNA: TGTGCCAGCAGCTGGGGGACTAGGAGCTATGAGCAGTTCTTC.

This clone occurred once. This chain links TRBV6-6 with TRBJ1-2; TRBD1 matches 9 bases. CDR1 and CDR2 from the germline V gene are MNHNY and SVGAGI (reference sequence). V shed 6 bases and J 7 bases; nucleotides not matched to a gene: 9. The CDR3 totals 14 residues. The CDR3 bases are TGTGCCAGCAGGACAGGGGGACAGGGCCTTGGCTACACCTTC. Its protein is CASRTGGQGLGYTF.

This chain connects TRBV5-1 to TRBJ1-1; D uncertain. V was trimmed by 1 base and J by 0 bases, leaving 13 bases between them. Germline V CDR1 and CDR2: SGHRS, YFSETQ. The CDR3 covers 16 residues. The CDR3 reads CASSLSYTNMNTEAFF. The CDR3 DNA follows: TGCGCCAGCAGCTTGTCTTACACGAACATGAACACTGAAGCTTTCTTT. Together with reference TRBV5-1 and TRBJ1-1, the CDR3 gives the full variable domain: KAGVTQTPRYLIKTRGQQVTLSCSPISGHRSVSWYQQTPGQGLQFLFEYFSETQRNKGNFPGRFSGRQFSNSRSEMNVSTLELGDSALYLCASSLSYTNMNTEAFFGQGTRLTVV.

This clone came up once. CDR3 protein: CASSSTLYEQYF. Written as DNA, the CDR3 is TGTGCCAGCAGCTCCACTCTCTACGAGCAGTACTTC. This chain links TRBV7-2 with TRBJ2-7, with no clear D. Germline lookup yields CDR1 SGHTA and CDR2 FQGNSA. This CDR3 has 12 amino acids. V lost 4 bases and J 3 bases, leaving 7 bases between the germline ends.

The chain has TRBV4-3 and TRBJ2-7; the D is unclear. Trimming shortened V by 1 base and J by 2 bases, and 18 bases separated the two germline ends. Looked up from germline, CDR1 is LGHNA and CDR2 is YSLEER. The length of the CDR3 is 17 residues. CDR3: CASSQGPAGLLPYEQYF. The CDR3 DNA sequence: TGCGCCAGCAGCCAAGGGCCCGCAGGCCTTCTTCCCTACGAGCAGTACTTC.

For this clone: The sample carries other DNA sequences with the same CDR3. This rearrangement joins TRBV7-9 to TRBJ1-1, with TRBD1 matching 7 bases. CDR1 and CDR2 from the germline V gene are SEHNR and FQNEAQ (reference sequence). The CDR3 runs 15 residues. Trimming took 3 bases from V and 1 from J; bases not matched to a gene: 5. The DNA of the CDR3 is TGTGCCAGCAGCTTGCTTCAGGGGGAGAACACTGAAGCTTTCTTT. This translates into CASSLLQGENTEAFF.